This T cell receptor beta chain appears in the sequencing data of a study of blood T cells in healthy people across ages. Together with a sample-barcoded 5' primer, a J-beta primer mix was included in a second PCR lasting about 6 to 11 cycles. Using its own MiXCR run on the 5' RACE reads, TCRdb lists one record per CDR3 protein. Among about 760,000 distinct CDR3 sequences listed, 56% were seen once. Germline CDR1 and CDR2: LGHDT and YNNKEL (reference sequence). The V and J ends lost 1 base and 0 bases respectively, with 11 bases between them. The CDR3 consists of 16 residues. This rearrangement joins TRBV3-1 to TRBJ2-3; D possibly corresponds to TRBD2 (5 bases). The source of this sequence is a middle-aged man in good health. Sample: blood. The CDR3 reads CASSQGRGSSTDTQYF. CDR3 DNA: TGTGCCAGCAGCCAAGGTCGGGGTTCTAGCACAGATACGCAGTATTTT.